A selection of T cell receptor beta chains follows, all from one sample in a study of T cell changes during pregnancy in multiple sclerosis. Produced via immunoSEQ multiplex PCR; TCRdb's table is partial and in-frame only. This sample has around 56,000 clones, with 88% found just once. Source: CD4+ T cells from peripheral blood mononuclear cells, taken in the third trimester of pregnancy. The receptors were gathered from a female donor with multiple sclerosis, enrolled in a pregnancy study. CDR3s include the opening cysteine and the closing phenylalanine or tryptophan. A D gene is named only where the DNA matches it firmly. Some rows have no size entry. The others give once, few or many, or a class for an expanded clone.

size	V	D	J	DNA	CDR3
-	TRBV23-1	TRBD2	TRBJ2-1	TGCGCCAGCAGTCAACCGACTAGCGGGAGGGAGTTATACAATGAGCAGTTCTTC	CASSQPTSGRELYNEQFF
-	TRBV6-6	-	TRBJ2-5	TGTGCCAGCAGTTACCCGACAGGATCGTACCAAGAGACCCAGTACTTC	CASSYPTGSYQETQYF
once	TRBV7-2	-	TRBJ2-3	TGTGCCAGCAGCTTATCACAGGGTAATTACGATACGCAGTATTTT	CASSLSQGNYDTQYF
-	TRBV2	-	TRBJ2-3	TGTGCCAGCAGTGACCAGGGTAGCACAGATACGCAGTATTTT	CASSDQGSTDTQYF
-	TRBV15	-	TRBJ1-6	TGTGCCACCAGCCAGGGGCCGGCGTTTAATTCACCCCTCCACTTT	CATSQGPAFNSPLHF
once	TRBV27	TRBD1	TRBJ2-1	TGTGCCAGCAGGTTGGACAGGGGGGGCCGCCTGTTCTTC	CASRLDRGGRLFF
-	TRBV29-1	-	TRBJ2-3	TGCAGCGTGGAACGGGAGCCTAAAGATACGCAGTATTTT	CSVEREPKDTQYF
-	TRBV14	-	TRBJ2-2	TGTGCCAGCAGCCAAGTACTAGCTACCGGGGAGCTGTTTTTT	CASSQVLATGELFF
-	TRBV27	TRBD1	TRBJ1-2	TGTGCCAGCAGTTTTTCATCCAGGGGGTTTGTGGGTGGCTACACCTTC	CASSFSSRGFVGGYTF
-	TRBV6-5	-	TRBJ1-2	TGTGCCAGCAGTTTAGGAGGGCTAGGTGATGGCTACACCTTC	CASSLGGLGDGYTF
-	TRBV19	TRBD1	TRBJ2-6	TGTGCCAGTAGGACGACAGGGGGCGGTTATCCCCCTGGGGCCAACGTCCTGACTTTC	CASRTTGGGYPPGANVLTF
-	TRBV30	TRBD2	TRBJ2-3	TGTGCCTGGAGCGGACTAGCGGGGATCACAGATACGCAGTATTTT	CAWSGLAGITDTQYF
-	TRBV19	TRBD1	TRBJ2-6	TGTGCCACCACAGGGGCTGGGGCCAACGTCCTGACTTTC	CATTGAGANVLTF
-	TRBV6-5	TRBD1	TRBJ1-2	TGTGCCAGCAGTTACGAGGGACAGGGGGCGTGGGGCTACACCTTC	CASSYEGQGAWGYTF
once	TRBV9	TRBD2	TRBJ2-3	TGTGCCAGCAGCGCAGGGGTAGCGGGAGTTTCGGATACGCAGTATTTT	CASSAGVAGVSDTQYF
-	TRBV29-1	-	TRBJ1-5	TGCAGCGTTGGCTATATGGATCAGCCCCAGCATTTT	CSVGYMDQPQHF
-	TRBV2	TRBD1	TRBJ1-4	TGTGCCAGCAGTGACTTGGGACAGGGTTATGAAAAACTGTTTTTT	CASSDLGQGYEKLFF
-	TRBV19	-	TRBJ2-1	TGTGCCAGTAGTATAGTCGGCGGGACCCCCTACAATGAGCAGTTCTTC	CASSIVGGTPYNEQFF
-	TRBV18	-	TRBJ1-5	TGTGCCAGCTCACCAGCGTTCGATCAGCCCCAGCATTTT	CASSPAFDQPQHF
few	TRBV4-2	-	TRBJ1-5	TGTGCCAGCAGCCAAAACCCTGGAGGGCTTGATCAGCCCCAGCATTTT	CASSQNPGGLDQPQHF
-	TRBV27	TRBD2	TRBJ2-1	TGTGCCAGCAGTTTGATAGCGGGAGGGAGGAATGAGCAGTTCTTC	CASSLIAGGRNEQFF
-	TRBV19	TRBD2	TRBJ2-1	TGTGCCAGTAGTATGAGGGGGGGACTAGCGGGAGGAGACAATGAGCAGTTCTTC	CASSMRGGLAGGDNEQFF
-	TRBV5-1	TRBD2	TRBJ2-3	TGCGCCAGCAGCTCGGGACTAGCGGGAGCCCCTTGGGATACGCAGTATTTT	CASSSGLAGAPWDTQYF
-	TRBV5-5	TRBD1	TRBJ1-6	TGTGCCAGCAGCCAAGATGGGACAGGGGGATTGGATTCACCCCTCCACTTT	CASSQDGTGGLDSPLHF
-	TRBV10-2	-	TRBJ1-1	TGCGCCAGCAGTGTCCCAGGGTTGAACACTGAAGCTTTCTTT	CASSVPGLNTEAFF
-	TRBV6-5	TRBD2	TRBJ2-2	TGTGCCAGCTCCGGGACTAGCGGGGCGACAGGGGAGCTGTTTTTT	CASSGTSGATGELFF
-	TRBV7-8	TRBD1	TRBJ1-5	TGTGCCAGCAGCAGTCAGGGACAGGGGGTCGGTCAGCCCCAGCATTTT	CASSSQGQGVGQPQHF
-	TRBV5-8	-	TRBJ2-4	TGTGCCAGCAGCTTGGCTTTCGGGGGGCAAGCCAAAAACATTCAGTACTTC	CASSLAFGGQAKNIQYF
-	TRBV12-5	TRBD1	TRBJ2-3	TGTGCTAGTGGTTTGGGGACAGGAGTTATTAGCGCAGATACGCAGTATTTT	CASGLGTGVISADTQYF
-	TRBV18	TRBD1	TRBJ2-7	TGTGCCAGCTCAGGGGACAGGTCCTACGAGCAGTACTTC	CASSGDRSYEQYF
-	TRBV11-2	-	TRBJ1-2	TGTGCCAGCAGCTTAGTTCACAGTGCCCGCGGCTACACCTTC	CASSLVHSARGYTF
-	TRBV7-9	-	TRBJ2-7	TGTGCCAGCAGCTTAGTCTCTCGGGGGGCCTCCTACGAGCAGTACTTC	CASSLVSRGASYEQYF
-	TRBV7-9	-	TRBJ2-5	TGTGCCAGCAGCCCAACCTGGGAACTAGCTGTACAGACCCAGTACTTC	CASSPTWELAVQTQYF
-	TRBV7-2	TRBD1	TRBJ1-1	TGTGCCAGCTCACAGGGGGCTGAAGCTTTCTTT	CASSQGAEAFF
-	TRBV27	-	TRBJ2-3	TGTGCCAGCAGTTTATTTAACGGGGGAACAGATACGCAGTATTTT	CASSLFNGGTDTQYF
once	TRBV6-5	TRBD1	TRBJ1-2	TGTGCCAGCAGTTACTATCCAGGGGGCGCAAATGGCTACACCTTC	CASSYYPGGANGYTF
-	TRBV7-2	TRBD1	TRBJ2-3	TGTGCCAGCAGCCCCCGACAGGGGGCAACAGATACGCAGTATTTT	CASSPRQGATDTQYF
-	TRBV6-5	TRBD1	TRBJ1-2	TGTGCCAGCAGTTACCGGGACAGGGACGATGGCTACACCTTC	CASSYRDRDDGYTF
-	TRBV6-5	TRBD2	TRBJ2-3	TGTGCCAGCGGCTCTAGCGGGGGGGTGGCTACGCAGTATTTT	CASGSSGGVATQYF
few	TRBV6-1	TRBD1	TRBJ2-5	TGTGCCAGCAGTGGGACAGGGAAGAAGGAGACCCAGTACTTC	CASSGTGKKETQYF
-	TRBV7-2	-	TRBJ2-7	TGTGCCAGCAGCTTAGGACACTCCTACGAGCAGTACTTC	CASSLGHSYEQYF
-	TRBV2	TRBD1	TRBJ1-2	TGTGCCAGCAGTGCGAACAGGGGGCTTCATGGCTACACCTTC	CASSANRGLHGYTF
-	TRBV5-1	-	TRBJ2-3	TGCGCCAGCAGCTTGCAACAGGGCGATACGCAGTATTTT	CASSLQQGDTQYF
-	TRBV19	-	TRBJ2-2	TGTGCCAGTAGTAGTAGCACCGGGGAGCTGTTTTTT	CASSSSTGELFF
-	TRBV19	TRBD2	TRBJ2-1	TGTGCCAGTTCCGGGGGGTTGGGCAATGAGCAGTTCTTC	CASSGGLGNEQFF
-	TRBV2	TRBD2	TRBJ2-3	TGTGCCAGCAGTGCGGGACTAGCGCCCACAGATACGCAGTATTTT	CASSAGLAPTDTQYF
-	TRBV30	TRBD1	TRBJ1-4	TGTGCCAGCTACGACAGGGGAGGAAAACTGTTTTTT	CASYDRGGKLFF
-	TRBV29-1	TRBD2	TRBJ2-7	TGCAGCGTTTCCGCTAGCGGGTTCGAGCAGTACTTC	CSVSASGFEQYF
-	TRBV5-1	-	TRBJ2-2	TGCGCCAGCAGCTTGCCAGGGGAGGGTACCGGGGAGCTGTTTTTT	CASSLPGEGTGELFF
-	TRBV19	-	TRBJ1-4	TGTGCCAGTAGTATAGATCTGACAGGCGGTGAAAAACTGTTTTTT	CASSIDLTGGEKLFF
-	TRBV10-1	-	TRBJ1-1	TGCGCCAGCAGTGAGAATGCGGGGACTGAAGCTTTCTTT	CASSENAGTEAFF